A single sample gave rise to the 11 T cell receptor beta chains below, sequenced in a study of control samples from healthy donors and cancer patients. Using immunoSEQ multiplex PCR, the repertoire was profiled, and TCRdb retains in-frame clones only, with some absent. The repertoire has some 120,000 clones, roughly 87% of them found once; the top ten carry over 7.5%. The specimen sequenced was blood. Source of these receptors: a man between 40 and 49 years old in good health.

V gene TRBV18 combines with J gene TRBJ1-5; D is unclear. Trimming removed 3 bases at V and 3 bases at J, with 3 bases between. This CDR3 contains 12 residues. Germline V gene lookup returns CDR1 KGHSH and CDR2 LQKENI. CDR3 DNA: TGTGCCAGCTCACCCGCCAATCAGCCCCAGCATTTT. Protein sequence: CASSPANQPQHF.

The CDR3 is CASSLGDRGSLLFF. DNA of the CDR3: TGCGCCAGCAGCTTGGGTGACAGGGGGAGCTTACTGTTTTTT. V usage is TRBV5-1 and J usage is TRBJ1-4, with 9 bases that match TRBD1. Losses at the gene ends were 0 bases for V and 13 bases for J; bases not matched to a gene: 7. The CDR3 runs to 14 residues. In germline, CDR1 is SGHRS, CDR2 YFSETQ.

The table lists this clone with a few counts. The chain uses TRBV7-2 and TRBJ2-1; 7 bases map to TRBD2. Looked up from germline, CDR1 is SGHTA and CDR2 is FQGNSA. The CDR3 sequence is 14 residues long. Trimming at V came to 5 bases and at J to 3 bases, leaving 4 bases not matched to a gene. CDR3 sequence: CASSRDYVYNEQFF. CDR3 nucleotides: TGTGCCAGCAGCCGGGACTATGTCTACAATGAGCAGTTCTTC.

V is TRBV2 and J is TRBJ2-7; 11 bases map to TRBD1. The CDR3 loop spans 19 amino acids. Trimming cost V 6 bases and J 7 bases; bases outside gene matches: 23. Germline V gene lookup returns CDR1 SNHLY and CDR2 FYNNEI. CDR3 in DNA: TGTGCCAGCAGGGCCGGTGCCTTTGAAACATGGGACAGGGGGGAAGAGCAGTACTTC. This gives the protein CASRAGAFETWDRGEEQYF.

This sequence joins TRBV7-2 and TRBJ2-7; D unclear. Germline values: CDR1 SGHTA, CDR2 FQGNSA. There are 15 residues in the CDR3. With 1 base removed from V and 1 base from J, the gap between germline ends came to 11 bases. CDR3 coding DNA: TGTGCCAGCAGCTTAGTGGGGTTTGTTTCCTACGAGCAGTACTTC. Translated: CASSLVGFVSYEQYF.

CDR3 in amino acids: CASSLNYGGAEAFF. The CDR3 DNA reads as TGTGCCAGCAGCTTAAACTACGGGGGGGCTGAAGCTTTCTTT. J is TRBJ1-1 and V is TRBV7-9; possibly TRBD1 for D (5 bases). CDR1 and CDR2 (germline): SEHNR, FQNEAQ (reference sequence). Trimming cost V 2 bases and J 6 bases, with 13 bases left between them. CDR3 length: 14 amino acids.

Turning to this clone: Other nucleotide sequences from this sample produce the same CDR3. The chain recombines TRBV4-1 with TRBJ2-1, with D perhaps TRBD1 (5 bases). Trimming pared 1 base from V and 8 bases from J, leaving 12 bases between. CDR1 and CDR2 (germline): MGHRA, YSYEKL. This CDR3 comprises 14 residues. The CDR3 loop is CASSQGQGLDEQFF. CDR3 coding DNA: TGCGCCAGCAGCCAAGGGCAGGGTCTGGATGAGCAGTTCTTC.

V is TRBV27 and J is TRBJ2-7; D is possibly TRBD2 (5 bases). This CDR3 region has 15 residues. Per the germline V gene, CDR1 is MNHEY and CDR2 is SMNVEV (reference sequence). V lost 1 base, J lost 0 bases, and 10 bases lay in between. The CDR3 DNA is TGTGCCAGCAGTTTATATGGGGAGAGCTCCTACGAGCAGTACTTC. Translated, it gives CASSLYGESSYEQYF.

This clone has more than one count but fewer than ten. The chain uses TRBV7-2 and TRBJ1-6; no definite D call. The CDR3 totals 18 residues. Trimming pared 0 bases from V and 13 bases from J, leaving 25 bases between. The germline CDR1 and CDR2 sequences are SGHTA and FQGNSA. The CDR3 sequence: CASSLARSSSGQAGPLHF. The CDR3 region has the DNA TGTGCCAGCAGCTTAGCGCGCTCTTCGTCAGGCCAGGCAGGTCCCCTCCACTTT.

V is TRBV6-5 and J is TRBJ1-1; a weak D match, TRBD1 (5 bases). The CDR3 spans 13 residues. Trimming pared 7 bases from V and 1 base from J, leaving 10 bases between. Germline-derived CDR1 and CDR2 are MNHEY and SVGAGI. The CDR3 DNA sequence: TGTGCCAGCAACAGACAGAGGAACACTGAAGCTTTCTTT. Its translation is CASNRQRNTEAFF.

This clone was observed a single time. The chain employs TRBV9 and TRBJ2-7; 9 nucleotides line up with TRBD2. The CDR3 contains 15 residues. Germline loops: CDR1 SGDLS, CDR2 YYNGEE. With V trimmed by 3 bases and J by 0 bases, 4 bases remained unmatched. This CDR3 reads CASSASGGTSYEQYF. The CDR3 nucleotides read TGTGCCAGCAGCGCGAGCGGGGGGACCTCCTACGAGCAGTACTTC. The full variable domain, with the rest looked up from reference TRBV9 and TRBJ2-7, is DSGVTQTPKHLITATGQRVTLRCSPRSGDLSVYWYQQSLDQGLQFLIQYYNGEERAKGNILERFSAQQFPDLHSELNLSSLELGDSALYFCASSASGGTSYEQYFGPGTRLTVT.